The entry below gives a single T cell receptor beta chain sequence along with its context. Its antigen remains unknown. Libraries were prepared by immunoSEQ multiplex PCR; TCRdb keeps only in-frame clonotypes and omits some of them. The sample contains over 150,000 clones, approximately 77% of which appear only once. The germline V and J ends were trimmed by 5 bases and 2 bases, with 15 bases remaining between them. The CDR3 is 15 residues long. Germline lookup yields CDR1 SGHAT and CDR2 FQNNGV. This sample stems from a study of cytotoxic CD8 clonotypes in ibrutinib-treated CLL. Findings and limits, study-wide: Clonality correlated strongly with circulating CD8+ T cells and exceeded age-matched healthy donors at baseline. Clonality, elevated at ibrutinib response, dropped back toward baseline at progression. Lymph node repertoires were not studied, and sampling times were unmatched.

The chain is built from TRBV11-2 and TRBJ1-2; possible D gene TRBD1, 6 bases. The receptor was isolated from a human donor with chronic lymphocytic leukemia. The source was PBMCs, collected after 12 months of ibrutinib treatment. CDR3 region: CASSRPGHANYGYTF. The CDR3 nucleotides read TGTGCCAGCAGCCGACCGGGACACGCCAACTATGGCTACACCTTC.